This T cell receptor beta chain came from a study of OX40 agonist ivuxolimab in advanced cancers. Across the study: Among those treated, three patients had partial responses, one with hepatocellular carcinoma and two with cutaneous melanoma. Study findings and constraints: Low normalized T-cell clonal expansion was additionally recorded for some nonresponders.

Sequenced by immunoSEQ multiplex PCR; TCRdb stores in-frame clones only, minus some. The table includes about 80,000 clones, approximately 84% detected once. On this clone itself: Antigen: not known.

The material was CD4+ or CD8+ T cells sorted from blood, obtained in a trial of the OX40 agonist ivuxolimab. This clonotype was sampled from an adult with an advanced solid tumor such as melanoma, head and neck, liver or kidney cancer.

CDR3 region: CSAGHSRQGHTEAFF. The CDR3 DNA reads as TGCAGCGCCGGCCACAGCAGACAGGGACACACTGAAGCTTTCTTT. The V call is TRBV29-1, the J call TRBJ1-1; TRBD1 matches at 7 bases. Germline V CDR1 and CDR2: SQVTM, ANQGSEA. The CDR3 contains 15 residues. The V gene end was trimmed by 7 bases and the J gene end by 3 bases; junction bases not matched to a gene: 14.